A selection of T cell receptor beta chains follows, all from one sample in a study of graft-versus-host responses after intestinal transplantation. Libraries were prepared by immunoSEQ multiplex PCR; TCRdb keeps only in-frame clonotypes and omits some of them. The repertoire includes approximately 70,000 clones, more than 80% of them detected once, and around 2.3% sits in the top ten. Which antigens these TCRs recognize remains unknown. The starting material was unstimulated CD8+ T cells sorted from spleen or lymph node cells, obtained before intestinal transplant. The receptors were gathered from a human donor who received an intestinal transplant. CDR3s include the opening cysteine and the closing phenylalanine or tryptophan. D genes are given only for firm matches. Some rows mark clone size as missing; the rest say once, few, many or name a class of expanded clone.

cdr3_nt,cdr3_aa,clone_size,d_call,j_call,v_call
TGTGCCAGCAGCTGGGGAGGGGGCAATCAGCCCCAGCATTTT,CASSWGGGNQPQHF,NA,NA,TRBJ1-5,TRBV5-4
TGTGCCAGTAGTATAGAAGAAGGGAGACGGCAGAACACTGAAGCTTTCTTT,CASSIEEGRRQNTEAFF,NA,NA,TRBJ1-1,TRBV19
TGCGCCAGCAGCTACAAGACAGTTACCTACGAGCAGTACTTC,CASSYKTVTYEQYF,NA,NA,TRBJ2-7,TRBV5-1
TGTGCCAGCAGCAGCGGGGGCCCTCAGCGGAACTATGGCTACACCTTC,CASSSGGPQRNYGYTF,NA,NA,TRBJ1-2,TRBV7-9
TGTGCCAGTCTGGATTGGGAGGGCCGGGGCGGGGAGCTGTTTTTT,CASLDWEGRGGELFF,NA,TRBD2,TRBJ2-2,TRBV19
TGTGCCAGCAGAACGACATCTAACTATGGCTACACCTTC,CASRTTSNYGYTF,NA,NA,TRBJ1-2,TRBV28
TGTGCCAGGACACGGAGGATTACAGTCACCGATCAGCCCCAGCATTTT,CARTRRITVTDQPQHF,NA,NA,TRBJ1-5,TRBV28
TGTGCCAGCAGCTTTGCGTCCCCCGCGAGTGGCTACACCTTC,CASSFASPASGYTF,NA,NA,TRBJ1-2,TRBV12-1
TGCGCCAGCAGCTTTAGTACTAGCACAGATACGCAGTATTTT,CASSFSTSTDTQYF,NA,NA,TRBJ2-3,TRBV5-1
TGCGCCAGCAGTTACGACAGGGTCAACGAGCAGTACTTC,CASSYDRVNEQYF,NA,TRBD1,TRBJ2-7,TRBV4-1
TGTGCCAGCAGCCAGATTGGGCAACGACTGTTTTTT,CASSQIGQRLFF,NA,NA,TRBJ1-4,TRBV7-8
TGTGCCAGCAGCCCGACAGAGCCCGAGCAGTACTTC,CASSPTEPEQYF,NA,NA,TRBJ2-7,TRBV7-9
TGTGCCAGCAGCCTGGGACAGAACAATGAGCAGTTCTTC,CASSLGQNNEQFF,NA,TRBD1,TRBJ2-1,TRBV11-3
TGTGCCAGCAGCGCTGGGGGGGGGAAGGCCTACGAGCAGTACTTC,CASSAGGGKAYEQYF,NA,TRBD2,TRBJ2-7,TRBV2
TGTGCCAGTAGGCTAACAGGGAACTATGGCTACACCTTC,CASRLTGNYGYTF,NA,NA,TRBJ1-2,TRBV19
TGTGCCAGCAGTTTATCAACTAGCGGGGCTTCCTACGAGCAGTACTTC,CASSLSTSGASYEQYF,NA,TRBD2,TRBJ2-7,TRBV28
TGCGCCAGCAGCCAAACCATGACTAGCGAGAGCACAGATACGCAGTATTTT,CASSQTMTSESTDTQYF,NA,TRBD2,TRBJ2-3,TRBV4-1
TGCGCCAGCAGCCTAAGCGGGAGGCCCCTTATTCAGTACTTC,CASSLSGRPLIQYF,NA,TRBD2,TRBJ2-4,TRBV5-1
TGCGCCAGCAGCTTGGGGCAGGGGGCGATTGCCTACGAGCAGTACTTC,CASSLGQGAIAYEQYF,once,TRBD1,TRBJ2-7,TRBV5-1
TGTGCCAGCAGCTTTAGCGGGAGGAGCGAGCAGTACTTC,CASSFSGRSEQYF,few,TRBD2,TRBJ2-7,TRBV5-6
TGTGCCACCAGCAGATCGCAGGGGAACACCGGGGAGCTGTTTTTT,CATSRSQGNTGELFF,NA,NA,TRBJ2-2,TRBV15
TGTGCCAGCAGCCTTCTAGGGTACCGGGACAAAAGCTACGAGCAGTACTTC,CASSLLGYRDKSYEQYF,NA,NA,TRBJ2-7,TRBV7-8
TGTGCCAGCAGGATAGGAGCGGGAGGGATCTACGAGCAGTACTTC,CASRIGAGGIYEQYF,NA,TRBD2,TRBJ2-7,TRBV27
TGCGCCAGCAGTGAACAGGGATACACAGATACGCAGTATTTT,CASSEQGYTDTQYF,NA,NA,TRBJ2-3,TRBV10-1
TGTGCCAGCAGCTTAGTTCCGGGAGTCTATGGCTACACCTTC,CASSLVPGVYGYTF,NA,NA,TRBJ1-2,TRBV7-9
TGTGCCAGCAGTTTATTAAGAGGGAACACTGAAGCTTTCTTT,CASSLLRGNTEAFF,NA,NA,TRBJ1-1,TRBV27
TGCGCCAGCAGCCAAGTAATTAGCGGGGGCTACGAGCAGTACTTC,CASSQVISGGYEQYF,few,TRBD2,TRBJ2-7,TRBV4-1
TGTGCCAGTAGTTCGGGGTATGGCTACACCTTC,CASSSGYGYTF,NA,NA,TRBJ1-2,TRBV19
TGTGCCAGCAGTCCGACTTACACAGATACGCAGTATTTT,CASSPTYTDTQYF,NA,NA,TRBJ2-3,TRBV2
TGTGCCAGCAGCCCCCGGACAGGGAGCCACGAGCAGTACTTC,CASSPRTGSHEQYF,NA,TRBD1,TRBJ2-7,TRBV7-9
TGTGCCAGCAGCTTTCAGGTCTCGGACACTGAAGCTTTCTTT,CASSFQVSDTEAFF,NA,NA,TRBJ1-1,TRBV5-4
TGTGCCGCGGGCTCCTACAATGAGCAGTTCTTC,CAAGSYNEQFF,NA,NA,TRBJ2-1,TRBV6-5
TGCAGCGCCAGACTAGCGGGAGAATACACCGGGGAGCTGTTTTTT,CSARLAGEYTGELFF,once,TRBD2,TRBJ2-2,TRBV29-1
TGCGCCAGCAGCTTGGACAGCTCCTATAATTCACCCCTCCACTTT,CASSLDSSYNSPLHF,NA,NA,TRBJ1-6,TRBV5-1
TGTGCCAGCGAACTCGGGACAGGGGTTCCATATGGCTACACCTTC,CASELGTGVPYGYTF,NA,TRBD1,TRBJ1-2,TRBV2
TGTGCCAGCGCCTCTCAGGGACAGGGAGGCACTGAAGCTTTCTTT,CASASQGQGGTEAFF,NA,TRBD1,TRBJ1-1,TRBV6-5
TGTGCCAGCAGCTTAGGGAGCAAGAATTATGGCTACACCTTC,CASSLGSKNYGYTF,NA,NA,TRBJ1-2,TRBV11-2
TGTGCCAGCAGTGAAGCGATGGGGAGTAGCAATCAGCCCCAGCATTTT,CASSEAMGSSNQPQHF,NA,NA,TRBJ1-5,TRBV6-1
TGCGCCAGCAGCCAAGTCACAGGGGGCCCCAATCAGCCCCAGCATTTT,CASSQVTGGPNQPQHF,NA,TRBD1,TRBJ1-5,TRBV4-1
TGTGCCAGTAGCCCATTCGGGGGAGACGAGCAGTACTTC,CASSPFGGDEQYF,NA,NA,TRBJ2-7,TRBV19
TGTGCCAGCAGCCTCTACCTCAGGGTAGGGAAGGGTTACGAGCAGTACTTC,CASSLYLRVGKGYEQYF,once,NA,TRBJ2-7,TRBV4-2
TGTGCCAGCAGCTCCCGAGATACGCAGTATTTT,CASSSRDTQYF,NA,NA,TRBJ2-3,TRBV9
TGTGCCAGCACCATTGGACTAGCCCCGCAGTACTTC,CASTIGLAPQYF,NA,TRBD2,TRBJ2-7,TRBV11-2
TGTGCCAGCACCGACCCCCAGGACAGCTACGAGCAGTACTTC,CASTDPQDSYEQYF,NA,NA,TRBJ2-7,TRBV6-1